This T cell receptor (beta chain) originates from a study of blood T cell repertoires in COVID-19. V lost 1 base and J lost 4, with 14 bases in between. CDR3 length: 16 amino acids. Looked up from germline, CDR1 is SSHAT and CDR2 is FNYEAQ (reference sequence). Method: immunoSEQ multiplex PCR; TCRdb's copy keeps in-frame clones and lacks some. Of under 200,000 clones in the sample, just under 80% were seen once. The sequenced sample was peripheral blood. The sequence was collected from a man aged 70-80 years with active or convalescent COVID-19. The chain links TRBV7-7 to TRBJ1-3, with D perhaps matching TRBD1 (5 bases). CDR3 residues: CASSLGGQGSGNTIYF. CDR3 sequence (DNA): TGTGCCAGCAGCTTAGGGGGCCAGGGATCGGGAAACACCATATATTTT.